The 2 T cell receptor beta chains below come from one sample, sequenced in a study of OX40 agonist ivuxolimab in advanced cancers. To prepare the library, the immunoSEQ multiplex PCR assay was applied. TCRdb mirrors the immuneACCESS table, restricted to in-frame sequences. Some clones are absent from its copies; in checked studies, under half trace to an unresolved V gene, and the reason for the others is unknown. The sample table shows 75,000 to 80,000 clones, and 94% are seen once. The ten largest make up 20% of the sample. This specimen was CD4+ or CD8+ T cells sorted from blood, taken in a trial of the OX40 agonist ivuxolimab. The source is an adult with an advanced solid tumor such as melanoma, head and neck, liver or kidney cancer.

The chain employs TRBV9 and TRBJ1-1; 8 positions agree with TRBD1. The length of the CDR3 is 18 residues. V was pared by 4 bases and J by 5 bases, with 19 bases of the junction left unmatched. Germline V lookup: CDR1 SGDLS, CDR2 YYNGEE. The CDR3 loop is CASSLTTGTGNPRTEAFF. The CDR3 coding sequence is TGTGCCAGCAGCCTAACCACCGGGACAGGCAATCCCAGAACTGAAGCTTTCTTT.

The J gene is TRBJ2-5, the V gene TRBV7-2; D gene unclear. The CDR3 runs to 13 residues. The V and J ends lost 2 bases and 3 bases respectively, with 7 bases between them. Per the germline V gene, CDR1 is SGHTA and CDR2 is FQGNSA. DNA of the CDR3: TGTGCCAGCAGCTTATGGGCCAAAGAGACCCAGTACTTC. It encodes CASSLWAKETQYF.